This T cell receptor (beta chain) originates from a study of T cell responses to AZD1222 COVID-19 vaccine. Study-wide results and limits: As reported, nearly half of all spike-specific TCRs target variant regions that are unmutated.

About this clone itself: What it recognizes is unknown.

Germline CDR1 reads KGHDR; CDR2 reads SFDVKD. V lost 5 bases, J lost 11 bases, and 8 bases stayed unmatched. The CDR3 covers 13 residues. Combined were second doses at about 4 or about 12 weeks. The protocol was immunoSEQ multiplex PCR, while the TCRdb copy is restricted to in-frame clones and leaves out a portion. The sample consists of tens of thousands of clones, more than 75% of them appearing once. The source was peripheral blood, collected 28 days after the second AZD1222 dose. This sequence was found in an adult who received the AZD1222 COVID-19 vaccine. V usage is TRBV24-1 and J usage is TRBJ2-3; 8 bases line up with TRBD2. CDR3 sequence reads: CATSVQSGGRQYF. For the CDR3, the DNA is TGTGCCACCAGTGTCCAAAGCGGGGGTCGGCAGTATTTT.